These 24 T cell receptor beta chains were sequenced from one sample in a study of T cells expressing NK-cell markers. No DNA is given; TCRdb re-called the 5' RACE reads and lists each CDR3 protein once. The sample's table shows 500,000 to 700,000 distinct CDR3 sequences. Input material: blood T cells: a sorted CD56 or NKG2C T cell subset, CD4+ or CD8+ T cells, or bulk PBMC T cells (not recorded which). The receptors here all came from a man aged 18 to 30 in good health.

The V call is TRBV18, the J call TRBJ2-7; TCRdb proposes TRBD1, but this gene call is untestable without DNA. This CDR3 is 14 amino acids long. Per germline, CDR1 KGHSH and CDR2 LQKENI. The CDR3 region is CASSPDGGRYEQYF.

This chain joins TRBV3-1 and TRBJ2-1; TCRdb's D gene call, TRBD2, goes unchecked for lack of DNA. Germline V CDR1 and CDR2: LGHDT, YNNKEL (reference sequence). The CDR3 consists of 16 residues. The CDR3 sequence is CASSVLASLSYNEQFF.

The chain is built from TRBV2 and TRBJ2-3; TCRdb's D call of TRBD1 is untestable without DNA. Per the germline V gene, CDR1 is SNHLY and CDR2 is FYNNEI. There are 15 residues in the CDR3. CDR3 region: CASTLSPGKTDTQYF.

The chain employs TRBV11-2 and TRBJ2-1; TCRdb picks TRBD1, but there is no DNA to check that call. Germline V gene data show CDR1 as SGHAT and CDR2 as FQNNGV. The CDR3 sequence is 16 residues long. The CDR3 here is CASSPHRGVLGNEQFF.

This CDR3 reads CASSLGVAGIDEQFF. The V and J genes are TRBV5-1 and TRBJ2-1; TCRdb reports TRBD2, a call that lacks DNA to check it against. There are 15 residues in the CDR3. Germline loops: CDR1 SGHRS, CDR2 YFSETQ.

The chain employs TRBV20-1 and TRBJ2-1; the D call from TCRdb, TRBD1, cannot be confirmed without DNA. Germline V gene data show CDR1 as DFQATT and CDR2 as SNEGSKA (reference sequence). This CDR3 is 13 amino acids long. The CDR3 protein is CSATPGTGLGAFF.

The V call is TRBV20-1, the J call TRBJ2-1; TCRdb's D call, TRBD2, is unchecked because there is no DNA. CDR1 and CDR2 (germline): DFQATT, SNEGSKA (reference sequence). The CDR3 runs 16 residues. The CDR3 spells CSAREHTSGRWNEQFF.

The rearrangement uses TRBV9 and TRBJ2-5; TCRdb returns TRBD2, unconfirmable since there is no DNA. The CDR3 contains 16 residues. CDR1 and CDR2 from the germline V gene are SGDLS and YYNGEE. The CDR3 loop reads CASSVSSGHSQETQYF.

The V call is TRBV28, the J call TRBJ2-7; TCRdb indicates TRBD1, and absent DNA this call remains unverified. The CDR3 extends over 13 amino acids. Germline V gene sequence: CDR1 MDHEN, CDR2 SYDVKM. CDR3 protein: CASGTPSLYEQYF.

The chain carries TRBV6-1 and TRBJ2-2; the TCRdb D gene call, TRBD2, has no DNA to confirm it. The CDR3 has 18 residues. Germline CDR1 and CDR2: MNHNS and SASEGT. CDR3 sequence reads: CASSSVGTSKPNTGELFF.

CDR3 loop: CASSQGPEGFF. This chain joins TRBV6-6 and TRBJ2-1; TCRdb indicates TRBD2, and absent DNA this call remains unverified. This CDR3 contains 11 residues. CDR1 is MNHNY and CDR2 is SVGAGI in the germline V gene (reference sequence).

The chain has TRBV25-1 and TRBJ2-5. Germline CDR1 MGHDK, CDR2 SYGVNS. The CDR3 is 14 residues long. The CDR3 spells CASSHKWYQETQYF.

This sequence joins TRBV7-9 and TRBJ2-5. There are 13 residues in the CDR3. Germline lookup yields CDR1 SEHNR and CDR2 FQNEAQ (reference sequence). CDR3 sequence: CASSLGSVETQYF. Variable domain in full (rest from reference TRBV7-9 and TRBJ2-5): DTGVSQNPRHKITKRGQNVTFRCDPISEHNRLYWYRQTLGQGPEFLTYFQNEAQLEKSRLLSDRFSAERPKGSFSTLEIQRTEQGDSAMYLCASSLGSVETQYFGPGTRLLVL.

The rearrangement joins TRBV5-1 to TRBJ2-2; the TCRdb D gene call, TRBD1, has no DNA to confirm it. Germline values: CDR1 SGHRS, CDR2 YFSETQ. This CDR3 is 16 amino acids long. The CDR3 sequence is CASSSFDSGFSGELFF. Supplemented by reference TRBV5-1 and TRBJ2-2, the full variable domain reads KAGVTQTPRYLIKTRGQQVTLSCSPISGHRSVSWYQQTPGQGLQFLFEYFSETQRNKGNFPGRFSGRQFSNSRSEMNVSTLELGDSALYLCASSSFDSGFSGELFFGEGSRLTVL.

CDR3 sequence: CASSADRWQGDVGELFF. This chain links TRBV28 with TRBJ2-2; there is no DNA to check the TCRdb D call of TRBD1. This CDR3 is 17 amino acids long. Germline V gene lookup returns CDR1 MDHEN and CDR2 SYDVKM.

The chain employs TRBV9 and TRBJ2-5. CDR3 length: 13 amino acids. The germline CDR1 and CDR2 sequences are SGDLS and YYNGEE. The CDR3 is CASSVAFQETQYF.

The chain carries TRBV7-9 and TRBJ2-5; TCRdb proposes TRBD1, but this gene call is untestable without DNA. There are 15 residues in the CDR3. Germline lookup yields CDR1 SEHNR and CDR2 FQNEAQ (reference sequence). This CDR3 reads CASSSGHLYQETQYF.

The chain carries TRBV4-1 and TRBJ1-6; TCRdb calls TRBD1, which cannot be checked without DNA. CDR3 length: 14 amino acids. The germline V gene encodes CDR1 MGHRA and CDR2 YSYEKL. CDR3 in amino acids: CASSPRVGNSPLHF.

The chain links TRBV29-1 to TRBJ2-2. Germline values: CDR1 SQVTM, CDR2 ANQGSEA. CDR3 length equals 14 residues. The CDR3 spells CSVEEDVNTGELFF.

The chain joins TRBV6-1 to TRBJ2-5; TCRdb's D gene call, TRBD2, goes unchecked for lack of DNA. This CDR3 comprises 16 residues. Germline CDR1 reads MNHNS; CDR2 reads SASEGT. The CDR3: CASSDGLAGVGETQYF.

CDR3 region: CASSSPGGTQYF. This sequence joins TRBV7-2 and TRBJ2-3; TCRdb reports TRBD1, a call that lacks DNA to check it against. The V gene's germline CDR1 is SGHTA and CDR2 FQGNSA. The CDR3 runs to 12 residues.

V gene TRBV7-9 combines with J gene TRBJ1-3. The V gene's germline CDR1 is SEHNR and CDR2 FQNEAQ (reference sequence). CDR3 length: 15 amino acids. The CDR3 spells CASSPGWVDGNTIYF.

The rearrangement links TRBV6-1 to TRBJ2-1. The CDR3 runs to 13 residues. CDR1 MNHNS and CDR2 SASEGT come from the germline V gene. CDR3 protein: CASSRPLGDEQFF.

The rearrangement joins TRBV3-1 to TRBJ2-7; TCRdb lists TRBD1, though no DNA is available to test this call. The CDR3 consists of 14 residues. Per the germline V gene, CDR1 is LGHDT and CDR2 is YNNKEL (reference sequence). The CDR3 reads CASSQGGFRDEQYF.